Below, one T cell receptor (beta chain) is given with its context. Its target is not known. This sample is part of a study of T cells in Graves' hyperthyroidism and ophthalmopathy. Using RNA transcripts as the source, TCR beta CDR3 regions were amplified. The TCR CDR3 first-round RT-PCR relied on the HTBI primer set. MiXCR, applied by TCRdb to the multiplex PCR reads, yields one record per CDR3 protein. The sample has approximately 530,000 distinct CDR3 sequences; 16% are singletons. Stability of Graves' hyperthyroidism was defined as absent ophthalmopathy progression within 18 months. This CDR3 region has 14 residues. Looked up from germline, CDR1 is MNHEY and CDR2 is SMNVEV (reference sequence). V gave up 5 bases and J gave up 6 bases, with 14 bases separating them. General study points: Most expanded thyroid clonotypes above 0.001 recurred in blood.

Material for sequencing was blood. The receptor comes from a woman younger than 30 with Graves' hyperthyroidism. The V gene is TRBV27, the J gene TRBJ2-1; D not resolved. CDR3 in DNA: TGTGCCAGCAGTCTATTCAACATGGTCAATGAGCAGTTCTTC. It encodes CASSLFNMVNEQFF.